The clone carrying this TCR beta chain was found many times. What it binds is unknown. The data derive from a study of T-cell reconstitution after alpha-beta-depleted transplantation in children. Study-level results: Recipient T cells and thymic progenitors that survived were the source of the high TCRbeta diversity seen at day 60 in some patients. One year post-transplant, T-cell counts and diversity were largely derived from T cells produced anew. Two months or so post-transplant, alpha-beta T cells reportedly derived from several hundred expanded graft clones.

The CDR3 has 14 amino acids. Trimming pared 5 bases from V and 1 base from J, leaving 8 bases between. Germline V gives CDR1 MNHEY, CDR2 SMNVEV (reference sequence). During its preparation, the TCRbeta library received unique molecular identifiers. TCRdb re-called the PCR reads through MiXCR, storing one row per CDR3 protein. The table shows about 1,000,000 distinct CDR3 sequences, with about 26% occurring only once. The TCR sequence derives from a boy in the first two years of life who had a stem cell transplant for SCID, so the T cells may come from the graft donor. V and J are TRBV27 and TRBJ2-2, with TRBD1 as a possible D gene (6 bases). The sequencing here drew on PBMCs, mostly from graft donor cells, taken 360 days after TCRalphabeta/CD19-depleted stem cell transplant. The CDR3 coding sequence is TGTGCCAGCAGTCAACAGGGGAACACCGGGGAGCTGTTTTTT. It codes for CASSQQGNTGELFF.